Presented here are 2 T cell receptor beta chains from one specimen sequenced in a study of cytomegalovirus exposure and HLA in healthy donors. The method was immunoSEQ multiplex PCR; TCRdb's version includes in-frame clones alone and lacks a portion of them. The sample gives around 300,000 clones, 80% to 90% of which show up once; roughly 1% is in the top ten. Sequences were obtained from PBMCs. Every receptor here comes from a woman younger than 35 in good health and CMV-seronegative.

The V and J genes are TRBV30 and TRBJ1-1, with a weak D call TRBD1 (5 bases). This CDR3 comprises 13 residues. Germline CDR1 GTSNPN, CDR2 SVGIG (reference sequence). Trimming removed 1 base from V and 5 bases from J, with 11 bases in between. CDR3 sequence reads: CAWSGGDGTEAFF. DNA for the CDR3: TGTGCCTGGAGTGGGGGGGATGGGACTGAAGCTTTCTTT.

The genes are TRBV9 and TRBJ2-5; D unresolved. Germline V gene lookup returns CDR1 SGDLS and CDR2 YYNGEE. V lost 0 bases and J 2 bases, leaving 8 bases between the germline ends. The CDR3 is made up of 14 amino acids. CDR3 sequence: CASSVVGLQETQYF. CDR3 DNA sequence: TGTGCCAGCAGCGTAGTCGGTCTACAAGAGACCCAGTACTTC.